One and the same sample provided the 7 T cell receptor beta chains below, sequenced in a study of blood T cell repertoires in COVID-19. Clones were sequenced by immunoSEQ multiplex PCR, and TCRdb holds only the in-frame ones, with some missing. The profile shows under 90,000 clones, over 75% of them singletons. The sample consisted of peripheral blood. The receptors come from a man in his 70s with active or convalescent COVID-19.

This chain links TRBV14 with TRBJ1-5; D unclear. Trimming stripped 4 bases from V and 0 bases from J, with 16 bases between. Germline loops: CDR1 SGHDN, CDR2 FVKESK. CDR3 length equals 17 residues. The CDR3 DNA follows: TGTGCCAGCAGCCCCCCGTGGGGAGGCAATAGCAATCAGCCCCAGCATTTT. It yields the protein CASSPPWGGNSNQPQHF.

V and J are TRBV7-9 and TRBJ2-1, with 14 bases aligning to TRBD2. Germline CDR1 SEHNR, CDR2 FQNEAQ (reference sequence). The CDR3 length is 19 residues. V gave up 5 bases and J gave up 7 bases; unmatched junction bases: 16. CDR3 sequence reads: CASSRQGFGLAGGGNEQFF. The CDR3 nucleotides read TGTGCCAGCAGCCGACAGGGCTTCGGACTAGCGGGAGGAGGGAATGAGCAGTTCTTC.

The rearrangement links TRBV28 to TRBJ2-6, with 9 bases aligning to TRBD2. The germline CDR1 and CDR2 sequences are MDHEN and SYDVKM. The CDR3 is 16 residues long. The V and J ends lost 7 bases and 4 bases, in that order; junction bases with no gene match: 8. CDR3 bases: TGTGCCAGCAATAGCGGGAGATTTGGCGGGGCCAACGTCCTGACTTTC. Translating gives CASNSGRFGGANVLTF. Full variable domain (outside the CDR3, taken from reference TRBV28 and TRBJ2-6): DVKVTQSSRYLVKRTGEKVFLECVQDMDHENMFWYRQDPGLGLRLIYFSYDVKMKEKGDIPEGYSVSREKKERFSLILESASTNQTSMYLCASNSGRFGGANVLTFGAGSRLTVL.

This clone has only one observation. This chain joins TRBV6-5 and TRBJ2-7; 7 bases agree with TRBD2. CDR1 MNHEY and CDR2 SVGAGI come from the germline V gene. V lost 4 bases, J lost 6 bases, and 6 bases stayed unmatched. The CDR3 sequence is 13 residues long. Written as DNA, the CDR3 is TGTGCCAGCAGTTCCCGGAGGGAGGGCGAGCAGTACTTC. Protein sequence: CASSSRREGEQYF.

V usage is TRBV27 and J usage is TRBJ1-2, with 7 nucleotides matching TRBD1. With 3 bases clipped from V and 7 bases from J, the junction kept 8 bases outside the gene matches. The CDR3 length is 14 residues. In germline, CDR1 is MNHEY, CDR2 SMNVEV (reference sequence). The CDR3: CASSFRGGETGYTF. The CDR3 region has the DNA TGTGCCAGCAGTTTTCGAGGGGGCGAGACTGGCTACACCTTC.

This chain uses TRBV7-9 with TRBJ1-5; D remains ambiguous. The CDR3 is made up of 13 amino acids. The germline V gene has CDR1 SEHNR and CDR2 FQNEAQ (reference sequence). V dropped 3 bases and J dropped 4 bases, with 7 bases sitting between them. CDR3 in DNA: TGTGCCAGCAGCTTGACTGCAAATCAGCCCCAGCATTTT. Translated: CASSLTANQPQHF. The variable domain in full, with the rest retrieved from reference TRBV7-9 and TRBJ1-5, is DTGVSQNPRHKITKRGQNVTFRCDPISEHNRLYWYRQTLGQGPEFLTYFQNEAQLEKSRLLSDRFSAERPKGSFSTLEIQRTEQGDSAMYLCASSLTANQPQHFGDGTRLSIL.

The V call is TRBV10-3, the J call TRBJ1-3; possibly TRBD1 for D (5 bases). Germline V gene data show CDR1 as ENHRY and CDR2 as SYGVKD. Trimming left V 3 bases short and J 4 bases short, with 16 bases between. The CDR3 has 16 amino acids. This chain's CDR3 is CAISDLGGASGNTIYF. The DNA for the CDR3 is TGTGCCATCAGTGATTTAGGTGGGGCTTCGGGAAACACCATATATTTT.